This is a list of T cell receptor beta chains from one sample in a study of cytomegalovirus exposure and HLA in healthy donors. Profiled with immunoSEQ multiplex PCR; TCRdb holds only in-frame clones, not every one. The table lists more than 45,000 clones, over 60% of them singletons. Sequenced sample: PBMCs. Receptor source: a woman in her thirties or forties in good health and CMV-seropositive. CDR3s include the opening cysteine and the closing phenylalanine or tryptophan. A D gene is named only where the DNA matches it firmly. The size entry is marked missing in some rows and otherwise reads once, few, many or a size class.

j_call: TRBJ2-5; d_call: TRBD1; v_call: TRBV19; clone_size: .; cdr3_nt: TGTGCCAGTTGGACAGGGCAAGAGACCCAGTACTTC; cdr3_aa: CASWTGQETQYF
j_call: TRBJ2-2; d_call: .; v_call: TRBV29-1; clone_size: once; cdr3_nt: TGCAGCGGCCTGACTAGACATGGGGAGCTGTTTTTT; cdr3_aa: CSGLTRHGELFF
j_call: TRBJ1-5; d_call: TRBD1; v_call: TRBV19; clone_size: .; cdr3_nt: TGTGCCAGTAGTTTGGACAGGGAAATGAGGCCCCAGCATTTT; cdr3_aa: CASSLDREMRPQHF
j_call: TRBJ1-6; d_call: .; v_call: TRBV11-2; clone_size: few; cdr3_nt: TGTGCCAGCAGCTTATCGGTGGATTCACCCCTCCACTTT; cdr3_aa: CASSLSVDSPLHF
j_call: TRBJ2-5; d_call: .; v_call: TRBV7-2; clone_size: .; cdr3_nt: TGTGCCAGCAGCTTTACAGGGCTAGAGACCCAGTACTTC; cdr3_aa: CASSFTGLETQYF
j_call: TRBJ1-4; d_call: TRBD1; v_call: TRBV4-3; clone_size: .; cdr3_nt: TGCGCCAGCAGCCAAGCCGGGACAGGGTTGAAAAAACTGTTTTTT; cdr3_aa: CASSQAGTGLKKLFF
j_call: TRBJ1-1; d_call: .; v_call: TRBV5-1; clone_size: .; cdr3_nt: TGCGCCAGCAGCTTGGCAGGGGAGTCTGAAGCTTTCTTT; cdr3_aa: CASSLAGESEAFF
j_call: TRBJ1-5; d_call: .; v_call: TRBV16; clone_size: .; cdr3_nt: TGTGCCAGCAGCCAAGAACCGGTCAATCAGCCCCAGCATTTT; cdr3_aa: CASSQEPVNQPQHF
j_call: TRBJ2-5; d_call: TRBD2; v_call: TRBV15; clone_size: .; cdr3_nt: TGTGCCACCAGCTCGCGGGGGGGTGAAGAGACCCAGTACTTC; cdr3_aa: CATSSRGGEETQYF
j_call: TRBJ1-1; d_call: .; v_call: TRBV6-1; clone_size: .; cdr3_nt: TGTGCCAGCAGCCGATACCAAACAGAAAACACTGAAGCTTTCTTT; cdr3_aa: CASSRYQTENTEAFF
j_call: TRBJ2-7; d_call: TRBD2; v_call: TRBV5-6; clone_size: .; cdr3_nt: TGTGCCAGCAGTCGTGGGACTAGCTACGAGCAGTACTTC; cdr3_aa: CASSRGTSYEQYF
j_call: TRBJ1-1; d_call: TRBD1; v_call: TRBV4-1; clone_size: .; cdr3_nt: TGCGCCAGCAGCCGACAGGGGGCAACTGTTCTGAACACTGAAGCTTTCTTT; cdr3_aa: CASSRQGATVLNTEAFF
j_call: TRBJ1-3; d_call: .; v_call: TRBV29-1; clone_size: .; cdr3_nt: TGCAGCGTTGTTTTCGCGGAATCTGGAAACACCATATATTTT; cdr3_aa: CSVVFAESGNTIYF
j_call: TRBJ2-3; d_call: .; v_call: TRBV7-2; clone_size: .; cdr3_nt: TGTGCCAGCAGCTTAAAGGAGGGGCGGGCAGATACGCAGTATTTT; cdr3_aa: CASSLKEGRADTQYF
j_call: TRBJ2-1; d_call: .; v_call: TRBV9; clone_size: .; cdr3_nt: TGTGCCAGCGGACGGGGTACCCACAATGAGCAGTTCTTC; cdr3_aa: CASGRGTHNEQFF